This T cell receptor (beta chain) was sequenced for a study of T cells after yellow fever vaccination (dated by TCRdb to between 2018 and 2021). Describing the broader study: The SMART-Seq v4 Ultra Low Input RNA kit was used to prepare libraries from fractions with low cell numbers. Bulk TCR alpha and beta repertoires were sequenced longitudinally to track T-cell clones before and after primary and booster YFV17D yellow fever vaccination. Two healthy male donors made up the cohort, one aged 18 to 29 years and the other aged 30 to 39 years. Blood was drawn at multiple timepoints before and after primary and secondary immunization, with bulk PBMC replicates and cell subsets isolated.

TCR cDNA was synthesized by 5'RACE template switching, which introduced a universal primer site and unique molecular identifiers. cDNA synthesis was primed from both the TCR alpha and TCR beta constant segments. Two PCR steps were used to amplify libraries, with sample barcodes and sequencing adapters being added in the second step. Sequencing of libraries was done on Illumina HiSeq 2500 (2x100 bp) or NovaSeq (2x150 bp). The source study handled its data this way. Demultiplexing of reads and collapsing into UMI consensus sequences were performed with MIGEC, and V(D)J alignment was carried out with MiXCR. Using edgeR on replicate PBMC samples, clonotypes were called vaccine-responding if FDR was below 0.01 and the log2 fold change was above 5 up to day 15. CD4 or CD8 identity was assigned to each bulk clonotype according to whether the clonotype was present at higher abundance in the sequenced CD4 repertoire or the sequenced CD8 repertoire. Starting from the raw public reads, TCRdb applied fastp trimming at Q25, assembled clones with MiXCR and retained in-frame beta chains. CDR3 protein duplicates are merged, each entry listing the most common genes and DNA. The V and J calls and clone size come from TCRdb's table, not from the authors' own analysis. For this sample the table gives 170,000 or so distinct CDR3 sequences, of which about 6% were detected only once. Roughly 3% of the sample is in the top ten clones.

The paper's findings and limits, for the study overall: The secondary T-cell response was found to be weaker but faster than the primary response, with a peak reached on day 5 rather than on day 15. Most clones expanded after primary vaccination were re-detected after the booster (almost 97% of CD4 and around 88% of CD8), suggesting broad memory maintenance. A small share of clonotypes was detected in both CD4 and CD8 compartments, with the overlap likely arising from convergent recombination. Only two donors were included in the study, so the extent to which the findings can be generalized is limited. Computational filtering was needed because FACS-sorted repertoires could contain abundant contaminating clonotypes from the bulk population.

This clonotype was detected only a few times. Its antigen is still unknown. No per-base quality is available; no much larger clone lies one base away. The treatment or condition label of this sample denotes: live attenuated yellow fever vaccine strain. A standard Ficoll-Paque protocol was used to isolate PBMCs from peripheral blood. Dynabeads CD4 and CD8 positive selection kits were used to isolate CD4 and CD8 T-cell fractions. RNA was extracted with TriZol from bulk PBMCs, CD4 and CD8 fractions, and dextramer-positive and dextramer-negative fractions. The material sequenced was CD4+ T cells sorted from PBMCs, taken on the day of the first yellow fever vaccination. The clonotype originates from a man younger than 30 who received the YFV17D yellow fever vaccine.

The CDR3 region has the sequence CASSGYGVGQPQHF. Here is the DNA: TGTGCCAGCAGTGGGTACGGGGTAGGTCAGCCCCAGCATTTT. The chain links TRBV2 with TRBJ1-5; no D segment can be confidently identified. Its CDR3 holds 14 amino acids, cysteine through phenylalanine. Just the 42-base CDR3 DNA is kept, in frame starting at base 1. Trimming at the junction amounts to 4 bases on V and 6 bases on J, and the germline ends lie 13 bases apart. The germline V gene sets CDR1 to SNHLY and CDR2 to FYNNEI.